This T cell receptor (beta chain) was recorded in a study of CD8 T cells in Susac syndrome. Study-level points and caveats: There was no clonal expansion in the CD4+ T cell repertoires of Susac syndrome. An acknowledgment was made by the study that its TCR sequencing and HLA analysis involved relatively few individuals.

On this clonotype itself: Its target is unknown.

CD8+ and CD4+ T cells taken from blood had their TCR beta sequenced. Random hexamers served to reverse transcribe roughly 0.5 to 1 ug RNA. immunoSEQ multiplex PCR amplified TCR beta CDR3 across 54 Vbeta, 13 Jbeta. TCRdb reprocessed the immunoSEQ multiplex PCR reads with MiXCR, giving one entry per CDR3 protein. Of just under 95,000 distinct CDR3 sequences listed, about 93% are singletons. The sequenced material came from CD4+ T cells from PBMCs. The origin of this receptor is a human donor with Susac syndrome.

The CDR3 loop is CSVERDYLSNEQFF. In nucleotides, the CDR3 is TGCAGCGTTGAAAGGGACTACCTCTCCAATGAGCAGTTCTTC. The chain employs TRBV29-1 and TRBJ2-1, with 7 bases identical to TRBD2. The junction had 7 bases not matched to a gene; V was cut back by 2 bases and J by 6 bases. Germline-derived CDR1 and CDR2 are SQVTM and ANQGSEA. The CDR3 has 14 residues.